This entry lists 13 T cell receptor beta chains sequenced from one sample in a study of T cells after yellow fever vaccination. MiXCR, applied by TCRdb to the 5' RACE reads, yields one record per CDR3 protein. In the table there are fewer than 450,000 distinct CDR3 sequences, around 10% of which are singletons. Sample: PBMCs, taken on the day of the first yellow fever vaccination. These receptors all come from a man aged 18 to 29 who received the YFV17D yellow fever vaccine.

The chain carries TRBV6-2 or TRBV6-3 and TRBJ1-5; TRBD1 is a possible D gene (5 bases). Trimming removed 2 bases from V and 4 bases from J, with 9 bases in between. The CDR3 is 14 amino acids. Germline V lookup: CDR1 MNHEY, CDR2 SVGEGT. The CDR3 reads CASSYRTPNQPQHF. DNA for the CDR3: TGTGCCAGCAGTTACAGGACACCGAATCAGCCCCAGCATTTT.

This clonotype was seen more than once but under ten times. The chain employs TRBV5-1 and TRBJ2-7; TRBD1 matches 7 bases. The germline V gene encodes CDR1 SGHRS and CDR2 YFSETQ. Trimming took 3 bases from V and 5 from J; bases not matched to a gene: 11. The CDR3 length is 15 residues. This chain's CDR3 is CASSYHRGSTNEQYF. The CDR3 DNA reads TGCGCCAGCAGCTACCACAGGGGTTCCACGAACGAGCAGTACTTC.

This chain joins TRBV5-4 and TRBJ2-1; weak D call: TRBD1 (6 bases). The CDR3 spans 15 residues. Per the germline V gene, CDR1 is SGHNT and CDR2 is YYREEE (reference sequence). The V and J ends lost 3 bases and 6 bases respectively, with 16 bases between them. The CDR3 loop is CASSWVTGTGNEQFF. The CDR3 DNA reads as TGTGCCAGCAGCTGGGTGACAGGTACAGGCAATGAGCAGTTCTTC.

This chain connects TRBV6-1 to TRBJ1-2; possibly TRBD1 for D (5 bases). Trimming stripped 7 bases from V and 5 bases from J, with 17 bases between. Germline-derived CDR1 and CDR2 are MNHNS and SASEGT. This CDR3 is 14 amino acids long. CDR3 coding DNA: TGTGCCAGCAATCCCAAGGGGCATACTTATGGCTACACCTTC. Translated, it gives CASNPKGHTYGYTF.

This clonotype was found many times. V and J are TRBV12-3 or TRBV12-4 and TRBJ2-1; 10 bases fit TRBD2. The CDR3 is 15 residues long. Trimming took 3 bases from V and 8 from J; bases not matched to a gene: 7. CDR3 bases: TGTGCCAGCAGTTTGCAAGCGGGGGGGCCCCATGAGCAGTTCTTC. Amino acid sequence: CASSLQAGGPHEQFF.

This chain uses TRBV29-1 with TRBJ2-1, with D maybe TRBD1 (6 bases). Germline V gene sequence: CDR1 SQVTM, CDR2 ANQGSEA. The germline V and J ends were trimmed by 7 bases and 7 bases, with 14 bases remaining between them. This CDR3 comprises 12 residues. The CDR3 coding sequence is TGCAGCGGTCGGACAGTTGGGAATGAGCAGTTCTTC. Its protein is CSGRTVGNEQFF.

This clonotype has more than one count but fewer than ten. This chain uses TRBV12-3 or TRBV12-4 with TRBJ1-5; D not resolved. The CDR3 runs 13 residues. V lost 6 bases and J 6 bases, leaving 12 bases between the germline ends. The CDR3 DNA follows: TGTGCCAGCAGACAGAGAGGGTCTCAGCCCCAGCATTTT. It encodes CASRQRGSQPQHF.

By share of the sample, this clonotype is medium-sized. The chain combines TRBV9 with TRBJ2-5, with D tentatively TRBD2 (6 bases). This CDR3 contains 14 residues. Germline CDR1 SGDLS, CDR2 YYNGEE. V shed 0 bases and J shed 3 bases, with 9 bases lying between them. The DNA of the CDR3 is TGTGCCAGCAGCGTAGCGGGGGTTGAAGAGACCCAGTACTTC. Amino acid sequence: CASSVAGVEETQYF.

The rearrangement uses TRBV9 and TRBJ2-4, with D perhaps matching TRBD1 or TRBD2 (5 bases each). CDR3 length: 13 amino acids. Trimming shortened V by 4 bases and J by 8 bases, and 13 bases separated the two germline ends. Germline V gene sequence: CDR1 SGDLS, CDR2 YYNGEE. CDR3 protein: CASSLRDQDIQYF. The CDR3 bases are TGTGCCAGCAGCCTAAGGGACCAGGACATTCAGTACTTC. Looking up the rest from reference TRBV9 and TRBJ2-4 gives the full variable domain: DSGVTQTPKHLITATGQRVTLRCSPRSGDLSVYWYQQSLDQGLQFLIQYYNGEERAKGNILERFSAQQFPDLHSELNLSSLELGDSALYFCASSLRDQDIQYFGAGTRLSVL.

This chain links TRBV4-3 with TRBJ2-1, with D unclear. Deletions cut 0 bases from V and 0 bases from J, with 12 bases between. The CDR3 extends over 17 amino acids. From germline, CDR1 is LGHNA and CDR2 YSLEER. The CDR3 coding sequence is TGCGCCAGCAGCCAAGAAGCGACGTCGAGCTCCTACAATGAGCAGTTCTTC. Translated, it gives CASSQEATSSSYNEQFF.

This clonotype came up a few times. The V and J genes are TRBV4-1 and TRBJ1-1; D is possibly TRBD1 (5 bases). Germline-derived CDR1 and CDR2 are MGHRA and YSYEKL. The CDR3 has 18 amino acids. The V end lost 4 bases, the J end lost 0 bases, and 21 bases lay between the germline ends. CDR3 sequence reads: CASSPFGWRDDMNTEAFF. The CDR3 coding sequence is TGCGCCAGCAGCCCGTTCGGTTGGAGGGACGACATGAACACTGAAGCTTTCTTT.

This clonotype was picked up many times. This chain connects TRBV7-2 to TRBJ2-7; the D call may be TRBD1 or TRBD2 (7 bases each). Trimming took 0 bases from V and 6 from J, leaving 12 bases between them. The CDR3 length is 14 residues. The germline V gene has CDR1 SGHTA and CDR2 FQGNSA. CDR3 bases: TGTGCCAGCAGCTTAGCGTTCAGGGGGGGCGAGCAGTACTTC. Amino acid sequence: CASSLAFRGGEQYF.

The chain recombines TRBV7-9 with TRBJ1-1, with D perhaps TRBD1 (5 bases). Germline loops: CDR1 SEHNR, CDR2 FQNEAQ (reference sequence). Trimming stripped 6 bases from V and 6 bases from J, with 11 bases between. CDR3 size: 12 residues. The DNA of the CDR3 is TGTGCCAGCAGACAAGACAGCTCTGAAGCTTTCTTT. Protein product: CASRQDSSEAFF.